The T cell receptor (beta chain) under discussion was sequenced for a study of T-cell memory formation after mild COVID-19. The CDR3 totals 16 residues. Trimming took 3 bases from V and 0 from J; bases not matched to a gene: 2. Germline assignment: CDR1 LNHNV and CDR2 YYDKDF (reference sequence). As for this clonotype: The antigen remains unidentified.

General observations from the study: Second-wave clones peaking on day 37 lacked confirmed SARS-CoV-2 specificity. Of the contracting clones, CD4+ ones lay mainly in CM and EM, and CD8+ ones in EMRA. Cross-reactive memory appears to have joined, as suggested by some responding clones showing up in pre-infection memory.

With constant-segment primers, 5'RACE yielded cDNA libraries of TCR alpha and TCR beta that carried sample barcodes and UMIs. In TCRdb, the 5' RACE reads were re-called with MiXCR into one record per CDR3 protein. The table lists about 200,000 distinct CDR3 sequences, 9% to 10% of them singletons. The specimen was PBMCs or a T cell subset sorted from them (not recorded which). The TCR originated in a man aged 18 to 30 who had mild COVID-19 (a few samples of this study predate the infection). Cell type and time point are not known. This chain connects TRBV15 to TRBJ2-2; 9 positions match TRBD2. CDR3 nucleotide sequence: TGTGCCACCAGCAGGCCTAGCGGGGCGAACACCGGGGAGCTGTTTTTT. This codes for CATSRPSGANTGELFF.